A single T cell receptor (beta chain) is shown here with its context. This clone was observed a handful of times. Which antigen it targets is not known. Nothing much larger sits one base from this clone, and base qualities are not available. Genomic DNA was extracted from sorted cells with the Quick-DNA Microprep Kit. Amplification of TCRbeta DNA was done with the immunoSEQ hsTCRbeta kit, following the protocol from the manufacturer. TCRbeta libraries were sequenced on an Illumina MiSeq instrument. The original pipeline was this. After out-of-frame sequences were removed, 2 million to 2.5 million distinct TCRbeta sequences remained, averaging around 66,000 per individual. Two values were used to score each individual: the count of 150 to 200 previously reported CMV-associated TCRbeta sequences and the total count of productive distinct TCRbeta sequences. A beta-binomial model was reimplemented in Python, and random forests from scikit-learn, run with default parameters, were trained on data from the US cohort. Classifier performance on the Belgian cohort was summarized as median AUC with percentile confidence intervals over 10,000 bootstrap iterations. In its TCRdb copy, this immuneACCESS table keeps in-frame sequences only and misses some clones. Where compared with another copy, unresolved V genes explain less than half of these, and the others have no known cause. V and J calls and clone size are as listed in that table; D and trimming were resolved from the DNA. Across this sample there are about 27,000 clones, with more than 70% seen only once. More than 0.55% of the sample lies in the top ten.

The sample comes from a study of memory CD4+ T cells and cytomegalovirus serostatus (dated by TCRdb to the late 2010s). For context, the study as a whole: The roughly 33 healthy Belgian adults in the cohort included 9 who were CMV seropositive and 24 who were CMV seronegative. The study sequenced CD4+ memory TCRbeta repertoires of a Belgian cohort with known cytomegalovirus serostatus to replicate a published TCR-based CMV serostatus classifier.

A FACSAria II was used to sort memory CD4+ T cells, defined as single viable CD3+CD4+CD8-CD45RO+ cells. CMV serostatus was determined with a Roche Elecsys assay detecting serum IgG against CMV pp150, pp28, p38 and p52. After thawing, total CD4+ T cells were enriched by positive selection with CD4 magnetic microbeads. The samples came from a different study that was designed specifically to examine the CD4+ T cell memory repertoire. Peripheral blood mononuclear cells were isolated and cryopreserved according to standard operating procedures, and serum was stored at -80 degrees C. The staining used CD3-PerCP (BW264/56), CD4-APC (RPA-T4), CD45RO-PE (UCHT1) and CD8-Pacific Orange (3B5) antibodies, and Sytox blue was used to exclude non-viable cells. Beyond this particular receptor, the publication reports: Results were interpreted as suggesting that the CMV-associated TCR signature is largely present in the CD4+ memory repertoire. For CMV serostatus prediction, a median bootstrapped AUC of roughly 0.94 was reached with the original framework, and a median bootstrapped AUC of about 0.9 was reached with a US-trained random forest. Unlike the original study, which covered naive and memory CD4+ and CD8+ populations, the Belgian study sequenced only CD4+CD45RO+ memory cells. The original-framework classifier achieved a median bootstrapped AUC of about 0.94 with a 95% CI of 0.76-1.00 on the Belgian cohort. Among the 160 or so previously reported CMV-associated TCRbeta sequences, some 62 showed up in the CD4+ memory repertoires, with each one found in between one and five individuals.

CDR3 length: 16 amino acids, cysteine to phenylalanine. Only the CDR3 part of the read is kept: 48 bases, read in frame from the first base. The germline ends are 14 bases apart after V is trimmed by 0 bases and J by 2 bases. Per the germline V gene, SGHRS is the CDR1 and YFSETQ is the CDR2. This TCR derives from an adult in good health and CMV-seronegative. The sequenced sample consisted of memory CD4+ T cells from blood. The rearrangement joined TRBV5-1 to TRBJ1-1; possibly the D gene is TRBD1, per 5 matching bases. The CDR3 has the sequence CASSLGGTLQNTEAFF. The DNA sequence reads TGCGCCAGCAGCTTGGGGGGCACCCTACAAAACACTGAAGCTTTCTTT.